This T cell receptor (beta chain) was retrieved from a study of blood T cell repertoires in COVID-19. V shed 4 bases and J shed 7 bases, with 14 bases lying between them. Germline assignment: CDR1 SEHNR and CDR2 FQNEAQ (reference sequence). This CDR3 has 14 amino acids. The assay was immunoSEQ multiplex PCR, and TCRdb's table has in-frame clones only and misses some. Of some 180,000 clones in the sample, roughly 76% were seen once. This clone has a handful of counts. Sequencing used peripheral blood. The chain recombines TRBV7-9 with TRBJ2-1; tentative D call: TRBD1 (6 bases). The TCR comes from a woman in her thirties or forties with COVID-19, enrolled during active disease. The CDR3 loop reads CASSSPGQANEQFF. CDR3 nucleotides: TGTGCCAGCAGCTCCCCGGGACAAGCAAATGAGCAGTTCTTC.